The text below deals with one TCR beta chain. Its antigen remains undetermined. No per-base quality is available; no much larger clone lies one base away. Other DNA sequences in the sample encode the same CDR3. The sample's time point label, decoded: about 28 days (+/-7) after the second vaccine dose. AZD1222 recipients given second doses at about 4 weeks or at about 12 weeks were pooled, since spike-specific TCR depth and breadth were not found to differ between the two schedules. Vaccinee samples were obtained from the UK trials COV001 and COV002, which included a single-blind randomized controlled phase 2/3 trial of AZD1222 (ChAdOx1 nCoV-19) in healthy adults. For TCRbeta chain sequencing, PBMC samples were collected from trial participants at day 0 and at day 28 after the second dose. Measured from the cysteine to the phenylalanine, the CDR3 is 12 residues long. This entry keeps only the CDR3 DNA: 36 bases, framed from base 1. The junction carries 1 base between V and J, which are trimmed by 3 bases and 0 bases respectively.

This entry is derived from a study of T cell responses to AZD1222 COVID-19 vaccine (dated by TCRdb to about 2021). Concerning the study at large: A total of 233 trial participants underwent TCR sequencing, of whom roughly 210 received two doses of AZD1222 and some 25 received two doses of the MenACWY control vaccine. Enrollment into the trials was organized by age into subgroups of 18-55, 56-69 and 70-plus years, and those subgroups contained roughly 140, 27 and 60 TCR-sequenced participants, respectively.

The CDR3 regions of human TCRbeta chains were analyzed by immunosequencing. In the original analysis: TCRs in the repertoires were compared against a reference library of SARS-CoV-2-specific TCRs that had been generated with the MIRA antigen-specificity platform. Breadth was defined as the fraction of unique TCRs that were SARS-CoV-2-associated, and depth was defined as the fraction of total T cells that were SARS-CoV-2-associated. Using the MIRA data, every spike-specific TCR was mapped to the spike region that the TCR reacted to and assigned to either a CD4 or a CD8 class. Log10-transformed breadth and depth values were compared by one-way ANOVA with Sidak's multiple comparisons tests. TCRdb's version of the immuneACCESS table is confined to in-frame rearrangements and falls short of the full clone set. An unresolved V gene accounts for under half of the shortfall where checked; the remainder is of unknown origin. V, J and clone size derive from that table, while D and trimming were established from the DNA sequence. This sample gives 190,000 or so clones in total; over 85% of them show up just once. The leading ten clones occupy about 1% of the sample.

What the study reported, not specific to this receptor: Because no day 14 peak-response samples were available, the repertoires could be characterized only after the peak T cell response. The 56-69-year group was small, and its depth increase did not reach significance, likely because of low power. Participants were mostly white British, with more females than males. The authors suggested clonal diversity may have been underestimated. Conclusions about previously exposed vaccinees are limited, since just five to seven AZD1222 recipients were seropositive for SARS-CoV-2 at baseline. Reportedly, almost half of the unique spike-specific TCRs recognized epitopes lying outside the regions that are mutated in the B.1.351 and B.1.1.7 variants. After two AZD1222 doses, spike-specific TCR breadth and depth were significantly higher than at day 0 and than in MenACWY recipients. The whole spike protein was spanned by vaccine-associated CD4 TCRs, and dominant responses were seen in regions 160-218 and 743-854.

The rearranged segments are TRBV12-3 or TRBV12-4 and TRBJ2-3; the D gene remains uncertain. The TCR sequence derives from an adult who received the AZD1222 COVID-19 vaccine. This material consisted of peripheral blood, taken 28 days after the second AZD1222 dose. This receptor has the CDR3 CASSFSTDTQYF. DNA sequence: TGTGCCAGCAGTTTTAGCACAGATACGCAGTATTTT.